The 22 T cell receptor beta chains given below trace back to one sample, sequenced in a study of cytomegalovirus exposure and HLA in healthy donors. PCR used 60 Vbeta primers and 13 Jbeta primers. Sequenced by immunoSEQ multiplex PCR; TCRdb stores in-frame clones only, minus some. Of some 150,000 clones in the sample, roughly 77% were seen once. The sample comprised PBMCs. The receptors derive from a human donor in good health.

CDR3 bases: TGCGCCAGCAGCCAAGTACCAGGTTTTACCCATGAGCAGTTCTTC. This encodes CASSQVPGFTHEQFF. The rearrangement uses TRBV4-1 and TRBJ2-1; D ambiguous. The V end was cut by 1 base, the J end by 8 bases, with 15 bases between. The germline V gene encodes CDR1 MGHRA and CDR2 YSYEKL. CDR3 size: 15 residues.

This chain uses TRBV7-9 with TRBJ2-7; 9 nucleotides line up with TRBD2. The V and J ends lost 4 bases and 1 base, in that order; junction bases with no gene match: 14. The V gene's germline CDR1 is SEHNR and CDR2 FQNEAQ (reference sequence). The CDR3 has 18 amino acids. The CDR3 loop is CASSSLLAGGPRSYEQYF. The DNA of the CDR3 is TGTGCCAGCAGCTCGCTTTTGGCGGGAGGGCCCAGGTCCTACGAGCAGTACTTC.

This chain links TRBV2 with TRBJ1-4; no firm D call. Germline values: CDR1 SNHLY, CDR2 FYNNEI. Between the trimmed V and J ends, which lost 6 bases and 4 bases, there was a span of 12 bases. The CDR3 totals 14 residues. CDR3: CASRNRDFNEKLFF. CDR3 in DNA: TGTGCCAGCAGGAACCGGGATTTTAATGAAAAACTGTTTTTT.

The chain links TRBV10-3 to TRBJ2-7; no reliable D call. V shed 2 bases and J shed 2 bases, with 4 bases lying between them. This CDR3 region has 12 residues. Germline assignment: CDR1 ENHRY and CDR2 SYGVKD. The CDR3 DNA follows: TGTGCCATCAGTGAGGAGCCCTACGAGCAGTACTTC. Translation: CAISEEPYEQYF.

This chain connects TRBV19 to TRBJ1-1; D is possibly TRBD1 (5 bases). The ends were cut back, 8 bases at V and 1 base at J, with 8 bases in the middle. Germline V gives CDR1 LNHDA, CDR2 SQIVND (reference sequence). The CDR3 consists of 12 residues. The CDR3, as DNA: TGTGCCAGTGCGGGACGGAACACTGAAGCTTTCTTT. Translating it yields CASAGRNTEAFF. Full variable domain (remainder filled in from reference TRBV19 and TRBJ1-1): DGGITQSPKYLFRKEGQNVTLSCEQNLNHDAMYWYRQDPGQGLRLIYYSQIVNDFQKGDIAEGYSVSREKKESFPLTVTSAQKNPTAFYLCASAGRNTEAFFGQGTRLTVV.

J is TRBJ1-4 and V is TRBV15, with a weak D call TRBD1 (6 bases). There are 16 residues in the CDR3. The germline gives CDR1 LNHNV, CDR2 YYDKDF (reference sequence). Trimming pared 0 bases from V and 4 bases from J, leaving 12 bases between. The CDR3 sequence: CATSRDPTGLNEKLFF. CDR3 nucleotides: TGTGCCACCAGCAGAGATCCGACAGGACTTAATGAAAAACTGTTTTTT.

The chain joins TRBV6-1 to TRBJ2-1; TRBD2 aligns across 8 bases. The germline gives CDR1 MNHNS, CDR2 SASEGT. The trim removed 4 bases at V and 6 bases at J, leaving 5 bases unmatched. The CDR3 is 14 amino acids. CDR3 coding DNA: TGTGCCAGCAGTGCGGGGGGGCCCTCCAATGAGCAGTTCTTC. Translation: CASSAGGPSNEQFF.

CDR3: CASSRGKYQETQYF. The CDR3 DNA reads as TGTGCCAGCAGTCGAGGAAAGTACCAAGAGACCCAGTACTTC. The J gene is TRBJ2-5, the V gene TRBV27, with no clear D. Trimming cost V 5 bases and J 0 bases, with 10 bases left between them. Germline V lookup: CDR1 MNHEY, CDR2 SMNVEV (reference sequence). The CDR3 is 14 amino acids.

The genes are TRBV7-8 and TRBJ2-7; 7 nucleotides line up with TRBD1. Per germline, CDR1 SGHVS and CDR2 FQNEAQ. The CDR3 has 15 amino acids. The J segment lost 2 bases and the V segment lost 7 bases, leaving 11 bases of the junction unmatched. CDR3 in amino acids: CASTPRGGITYEQYF. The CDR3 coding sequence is TGTGCCAGCACCCCCCGAGGGGGCATTACCTACGAGCAGTACTTC.

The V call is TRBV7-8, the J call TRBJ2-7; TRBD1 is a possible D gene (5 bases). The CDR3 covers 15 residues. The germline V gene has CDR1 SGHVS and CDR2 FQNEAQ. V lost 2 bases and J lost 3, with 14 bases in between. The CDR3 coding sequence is TGTGCCAGCAGCTTATTGACAGTACCCCTCTACGAGCAGTACTTC. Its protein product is CASSLLTVPLYEQYF.

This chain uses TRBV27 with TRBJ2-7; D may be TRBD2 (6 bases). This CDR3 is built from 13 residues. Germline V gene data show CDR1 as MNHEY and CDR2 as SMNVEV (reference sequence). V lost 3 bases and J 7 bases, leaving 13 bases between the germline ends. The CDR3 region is CASSFGSAGEQYF. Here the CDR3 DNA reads TGTGCCAGCAGTTTTGGCAGCGCGGGGGAGCAGTACTTC.

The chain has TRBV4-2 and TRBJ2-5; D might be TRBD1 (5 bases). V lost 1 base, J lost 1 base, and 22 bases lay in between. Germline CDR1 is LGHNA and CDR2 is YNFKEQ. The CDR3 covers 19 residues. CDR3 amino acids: CASSQGVGLTDTFQETQYF. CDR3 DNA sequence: TGTGCCAGCAGCCAAGGCGTCGGTTTGACAGACACATTCCAAGAGACCCAGTACTTC.

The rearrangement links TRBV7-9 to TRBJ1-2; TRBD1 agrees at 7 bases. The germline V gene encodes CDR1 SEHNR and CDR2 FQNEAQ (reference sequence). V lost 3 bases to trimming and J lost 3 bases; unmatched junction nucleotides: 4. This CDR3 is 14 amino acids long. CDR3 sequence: CASSLGTADYGYTF. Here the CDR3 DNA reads TGTGCCAGCAGCTTGGGGACAGCCGACTATGGCTACACCTTC. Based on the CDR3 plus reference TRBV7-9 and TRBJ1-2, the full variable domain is DTGVSQNPRHKITKRGQNVTFRCDPISEHNRLYWYRQTLGQGPEFLTYFQNEAQLEKSRLLSDRFSAERPKGSFSTLEIQRTEQGDSAMYLCASSLGTADYGYTFGSGTRLTVV.

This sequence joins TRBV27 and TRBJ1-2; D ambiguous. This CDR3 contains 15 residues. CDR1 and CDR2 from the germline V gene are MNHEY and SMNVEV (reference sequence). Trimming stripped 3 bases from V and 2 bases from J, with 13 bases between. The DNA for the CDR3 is TGTGCCAGCAGTTTGGGTCCCAACAGCAACTATGGCTACACCTTC. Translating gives CASSLGPNSNYGYTF.

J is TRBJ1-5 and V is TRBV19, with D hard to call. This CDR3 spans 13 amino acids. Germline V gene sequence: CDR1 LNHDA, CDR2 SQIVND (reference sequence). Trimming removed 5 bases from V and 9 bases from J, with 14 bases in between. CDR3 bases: TGTGCCAGTAGTTTGAGGCTAACCGGGCCCCAGCATTTT. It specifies CASSLRLTGPQHF.

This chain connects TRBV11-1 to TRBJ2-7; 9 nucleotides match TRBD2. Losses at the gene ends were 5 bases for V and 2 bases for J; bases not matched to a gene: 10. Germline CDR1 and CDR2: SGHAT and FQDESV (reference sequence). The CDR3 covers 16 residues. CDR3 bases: TGTGCCAGCAGCAACAGGGAGCGGGGGGACACCTACGAGCAGTACTTC. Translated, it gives CASSNRERGDTYEQYF.

CDR3 sequence reads: CASSPGQGVDEQYF. The CDR3 DNA is TGTGCCAGCAGCCCCGGACAGGGAGTAGACGAGCAGTACTTC. The chain recombines TRBV9 with TRBJ2-7, with 8 bases matching TRBD1. The CDR3 extends over 14 amino acids. Per germline, CDR1 SGDLS and CDR2 YYNGEE. V was pared by 4 bases and J by 5 bases, with 8 bases of the junction left unmatched.

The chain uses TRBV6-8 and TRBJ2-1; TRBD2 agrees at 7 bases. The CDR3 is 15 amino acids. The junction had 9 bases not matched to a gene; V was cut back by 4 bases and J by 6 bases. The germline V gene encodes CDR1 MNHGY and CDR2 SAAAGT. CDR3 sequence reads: CASSWASGPSNEQFF. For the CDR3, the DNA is TGTGCCAGCAGTTGGGCTAGCGGTCCGAGCAATGAGCAGTTCTTC.

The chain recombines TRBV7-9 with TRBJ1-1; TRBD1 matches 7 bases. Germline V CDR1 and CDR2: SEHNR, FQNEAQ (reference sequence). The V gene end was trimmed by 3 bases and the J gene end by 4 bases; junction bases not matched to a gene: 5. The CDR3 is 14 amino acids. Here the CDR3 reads CASSLLQGSTEAFF. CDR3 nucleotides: TGTGCCAGCAGCTTGTTACAGGGGAGCACTGAAGCTTTCTTT.

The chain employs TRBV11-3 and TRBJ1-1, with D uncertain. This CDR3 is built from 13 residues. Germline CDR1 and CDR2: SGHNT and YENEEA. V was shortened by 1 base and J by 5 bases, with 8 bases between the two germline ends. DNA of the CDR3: TGTGCCAGCAGCTTAGGTCGGGGTACTGAAGCTTTCTTT. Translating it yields CASSLGRGTEAFF.

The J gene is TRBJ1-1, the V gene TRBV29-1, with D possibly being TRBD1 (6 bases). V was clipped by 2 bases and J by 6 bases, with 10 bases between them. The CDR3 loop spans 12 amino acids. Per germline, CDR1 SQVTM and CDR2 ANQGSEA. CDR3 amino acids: CSVEPKGAEAFF. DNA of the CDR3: TGCAGCGTTGAACCTAAGGGGGCTGAAGCTTTCTTT.

The CDR3 reads CASSLTRLAATDTQYF. In nucleotides, the CDR3 is TGTGCCAGCAGCTTAACTCGACTAGCGGCCACAGATACGCAGTATTTT. The gene calls are TRBV7-3 and TRBJ2-3; the match to TRBD2 covers 9 bases. V was clipped by 0 bases and J by 2 bases; unmatched bases: 3. The length of the CDR3 is 16 residues. CDR1 and CDR2 (germline): SGHTA, FQGTGA.